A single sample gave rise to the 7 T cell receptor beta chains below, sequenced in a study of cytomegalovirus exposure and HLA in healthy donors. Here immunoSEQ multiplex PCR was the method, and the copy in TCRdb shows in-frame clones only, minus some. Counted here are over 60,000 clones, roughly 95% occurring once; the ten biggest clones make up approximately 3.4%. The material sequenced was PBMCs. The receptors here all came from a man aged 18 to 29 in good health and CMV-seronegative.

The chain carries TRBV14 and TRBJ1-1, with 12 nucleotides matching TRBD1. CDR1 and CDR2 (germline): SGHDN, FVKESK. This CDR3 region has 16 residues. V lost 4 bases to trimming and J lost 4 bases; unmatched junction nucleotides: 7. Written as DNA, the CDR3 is TGTGCCAGCAGCCCCGGGACAGGGGGCGTAGGCACTGAAGCTTTCTTT. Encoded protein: CASSPGTGGVGTEAFF.

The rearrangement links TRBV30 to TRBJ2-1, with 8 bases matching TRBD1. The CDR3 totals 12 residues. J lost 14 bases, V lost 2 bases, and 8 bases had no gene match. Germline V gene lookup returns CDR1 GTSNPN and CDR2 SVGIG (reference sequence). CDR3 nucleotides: TGTGCCTGGAGTCCGGACAGGGTATGGAAGTTCTTC. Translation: CAWSPDRVWKFF.

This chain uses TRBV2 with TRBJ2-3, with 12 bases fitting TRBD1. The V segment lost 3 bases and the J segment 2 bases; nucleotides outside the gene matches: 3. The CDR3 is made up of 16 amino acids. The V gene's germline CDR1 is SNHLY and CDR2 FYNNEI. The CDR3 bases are TGTGCCAGCAGTGATGGGACAGGGGGCTACACAGATACGCAGTATTTT. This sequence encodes CASSDGTGGYTDTQYF.

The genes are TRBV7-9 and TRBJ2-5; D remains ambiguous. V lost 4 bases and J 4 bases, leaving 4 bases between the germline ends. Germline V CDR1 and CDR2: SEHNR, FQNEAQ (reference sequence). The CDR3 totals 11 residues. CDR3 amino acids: CASSSRETQYF. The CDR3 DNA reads TGTGCCAGCAGCTCTCGAGAGACCCAGTACTTC.

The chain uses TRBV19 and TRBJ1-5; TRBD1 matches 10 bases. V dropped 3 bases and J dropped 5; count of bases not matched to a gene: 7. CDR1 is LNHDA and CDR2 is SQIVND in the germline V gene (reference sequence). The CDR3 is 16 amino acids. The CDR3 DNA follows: TGTGCCAGTAGTATCCCCCGGACAGGGGGTGATCAGCCCCAGCATTTT. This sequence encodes CASSIPRTGGDQPQHF.

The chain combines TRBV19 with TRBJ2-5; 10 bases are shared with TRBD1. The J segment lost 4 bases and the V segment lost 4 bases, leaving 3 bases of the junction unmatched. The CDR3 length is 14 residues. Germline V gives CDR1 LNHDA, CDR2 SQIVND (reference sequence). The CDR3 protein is CASSSGQGGETQYF. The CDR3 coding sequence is TGTGCCAGTAGTAGTGGACAGGGGGGAGAGACCCAGTACTTC.

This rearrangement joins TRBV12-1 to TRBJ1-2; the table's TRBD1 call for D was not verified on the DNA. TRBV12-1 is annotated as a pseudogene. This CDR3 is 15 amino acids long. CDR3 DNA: TGTGCCAGCAGCTTTCCCGGCAGGGGGATAGTCGGCTACACCTTC. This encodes CASSFPGRGIVGYTF.